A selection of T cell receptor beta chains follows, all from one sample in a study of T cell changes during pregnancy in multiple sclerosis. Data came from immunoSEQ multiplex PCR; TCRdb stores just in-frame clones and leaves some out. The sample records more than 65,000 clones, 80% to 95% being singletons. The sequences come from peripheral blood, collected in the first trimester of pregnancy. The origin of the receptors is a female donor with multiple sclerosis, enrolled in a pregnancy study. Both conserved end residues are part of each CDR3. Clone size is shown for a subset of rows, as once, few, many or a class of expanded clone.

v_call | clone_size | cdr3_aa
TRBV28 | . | CASSYTETQYF
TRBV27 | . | CASSLGGGGLGEQYF
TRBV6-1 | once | CASSEAGLPNEKLFF
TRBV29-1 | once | CSVELQGTYEQYF
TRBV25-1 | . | CASSPTGFRSGELFF
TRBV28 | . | CASRNQGASGNTIYF
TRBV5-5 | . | CASSGRQVDTGELFF
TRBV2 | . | CASVFQGGQGASTEAFF
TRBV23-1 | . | CASSHPDRGNEKLFF
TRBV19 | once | CASSAKIRGYQPQHF
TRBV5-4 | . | CASSSDSERFGELFF
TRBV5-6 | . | CASSFSGGQGYTF
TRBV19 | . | CASILRGGSNTGELFF
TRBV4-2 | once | CASSQSGGLRGTQYF
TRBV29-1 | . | CSVRMGQGGSGANVLTF
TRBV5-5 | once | CASSPTDRARGYTF
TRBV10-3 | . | CAISERLAGGYNEQFF
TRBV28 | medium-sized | CASSLRGYEQYF
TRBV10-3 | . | CASRQERGEAFF
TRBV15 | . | CATSRSPGGFPQETQYF
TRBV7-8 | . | CASSLNTGPYTEAFF
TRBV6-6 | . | CASSYTGSAFF
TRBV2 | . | CASSFKGQGNLNQPQHF
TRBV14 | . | CASSQEDTGGGYEQYF
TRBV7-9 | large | CASSPDSSYEQYF
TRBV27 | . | CASSLKGQRLYGYTF
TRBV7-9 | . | CASSLVGSGQGTYEQYF
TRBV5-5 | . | CASSSQGAPRAQYF
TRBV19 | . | CASSIGWGGITEAFF
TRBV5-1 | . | CASSASGGAYNEQFF
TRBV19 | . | CASSSSGAGTYEQYF
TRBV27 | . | CASNPGAAYNSPLHF
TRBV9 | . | CASSFRDLGYSPLHF
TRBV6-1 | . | CASSPRGAGGNTIYF
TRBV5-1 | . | CASSLYPGQGGLGQYF
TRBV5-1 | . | CASSPGTGGLIGYGYTF
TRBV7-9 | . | CASTLPVNYGYTF
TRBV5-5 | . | CASSLVTGGRSVQYF
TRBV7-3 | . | CASSLAGRGNEQFF
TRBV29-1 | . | CSVSDSRSNQPQHF
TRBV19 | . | CASSPSPGVWGTEAFF
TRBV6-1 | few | CASTNTNSPLHF
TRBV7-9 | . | CASSQGTGAYEQYF
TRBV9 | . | CASGRSGNTIYF
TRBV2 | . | CASSERGRAGGDTQYF
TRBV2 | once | CASSEPRDTYEQYF
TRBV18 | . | CASSPPAGLGITGELFF
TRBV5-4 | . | CASSSPGQGRDEQFF
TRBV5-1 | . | CASSLQGSMNTEAFF
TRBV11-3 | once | CASSWSPAETQYF
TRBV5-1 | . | CASSLDRADTQYF
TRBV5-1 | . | CASSLARIAGGLETQYF
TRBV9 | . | CASSPDRVGGYTF
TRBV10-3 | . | CAISESGVSGNTIYF
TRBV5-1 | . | CASSLVFRGTQETQYF
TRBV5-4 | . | CASSHPQTNGYTF
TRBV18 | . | CASSRTQTDVARVRDTQYF